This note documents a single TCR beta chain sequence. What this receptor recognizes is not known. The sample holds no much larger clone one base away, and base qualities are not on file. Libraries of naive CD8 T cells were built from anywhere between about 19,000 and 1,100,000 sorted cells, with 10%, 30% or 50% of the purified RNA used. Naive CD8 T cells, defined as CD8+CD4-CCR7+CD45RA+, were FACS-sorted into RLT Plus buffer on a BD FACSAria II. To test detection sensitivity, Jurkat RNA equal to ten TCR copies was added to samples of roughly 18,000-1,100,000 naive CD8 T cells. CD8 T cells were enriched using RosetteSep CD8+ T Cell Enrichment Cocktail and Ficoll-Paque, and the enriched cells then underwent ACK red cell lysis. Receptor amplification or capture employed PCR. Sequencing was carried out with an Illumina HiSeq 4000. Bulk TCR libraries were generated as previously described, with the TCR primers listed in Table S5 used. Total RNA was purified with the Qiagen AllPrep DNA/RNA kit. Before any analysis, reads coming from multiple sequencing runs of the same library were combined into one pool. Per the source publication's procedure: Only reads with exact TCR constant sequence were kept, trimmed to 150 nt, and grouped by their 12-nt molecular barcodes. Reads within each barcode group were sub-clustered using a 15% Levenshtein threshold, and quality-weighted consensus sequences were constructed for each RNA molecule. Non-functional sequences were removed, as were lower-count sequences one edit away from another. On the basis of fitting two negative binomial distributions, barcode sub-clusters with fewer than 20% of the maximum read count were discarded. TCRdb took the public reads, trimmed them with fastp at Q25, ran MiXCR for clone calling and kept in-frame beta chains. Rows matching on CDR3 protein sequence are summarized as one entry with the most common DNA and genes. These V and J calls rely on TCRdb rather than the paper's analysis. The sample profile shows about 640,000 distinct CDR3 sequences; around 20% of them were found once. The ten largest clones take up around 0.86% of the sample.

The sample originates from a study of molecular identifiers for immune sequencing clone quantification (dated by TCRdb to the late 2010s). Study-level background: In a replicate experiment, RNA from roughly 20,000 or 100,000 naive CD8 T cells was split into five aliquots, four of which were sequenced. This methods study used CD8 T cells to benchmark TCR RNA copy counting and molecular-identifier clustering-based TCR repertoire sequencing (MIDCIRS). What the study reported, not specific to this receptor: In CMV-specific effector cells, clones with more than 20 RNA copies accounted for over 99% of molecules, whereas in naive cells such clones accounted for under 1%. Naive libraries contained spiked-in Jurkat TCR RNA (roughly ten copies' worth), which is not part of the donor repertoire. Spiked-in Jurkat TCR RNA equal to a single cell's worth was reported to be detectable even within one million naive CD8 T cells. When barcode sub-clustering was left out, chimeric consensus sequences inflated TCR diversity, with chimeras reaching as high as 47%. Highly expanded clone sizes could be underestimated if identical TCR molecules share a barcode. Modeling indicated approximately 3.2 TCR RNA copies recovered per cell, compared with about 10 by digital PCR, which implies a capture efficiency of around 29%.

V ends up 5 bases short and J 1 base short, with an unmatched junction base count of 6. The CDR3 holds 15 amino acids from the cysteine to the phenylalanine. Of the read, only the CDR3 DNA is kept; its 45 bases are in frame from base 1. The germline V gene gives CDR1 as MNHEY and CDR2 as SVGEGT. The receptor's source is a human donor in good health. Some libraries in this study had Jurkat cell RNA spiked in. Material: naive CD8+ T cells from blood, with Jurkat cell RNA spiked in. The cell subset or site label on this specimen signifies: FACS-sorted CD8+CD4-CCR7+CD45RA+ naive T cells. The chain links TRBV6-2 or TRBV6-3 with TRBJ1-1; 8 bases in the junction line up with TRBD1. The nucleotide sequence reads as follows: TGTGCCAGCAGTCTTGACAGGGGTACGAACACTGAAGCTTTCTTT. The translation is CASSLDRGTNTEAFF.